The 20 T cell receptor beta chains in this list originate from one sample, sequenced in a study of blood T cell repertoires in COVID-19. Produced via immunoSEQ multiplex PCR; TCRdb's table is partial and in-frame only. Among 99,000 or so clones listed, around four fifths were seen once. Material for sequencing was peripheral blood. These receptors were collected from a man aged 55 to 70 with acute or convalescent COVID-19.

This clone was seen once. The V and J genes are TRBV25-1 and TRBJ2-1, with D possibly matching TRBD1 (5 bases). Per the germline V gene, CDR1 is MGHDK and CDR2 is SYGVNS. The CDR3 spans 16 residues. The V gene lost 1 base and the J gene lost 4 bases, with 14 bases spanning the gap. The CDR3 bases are TGTGCCAGCAGTGAATTCCGGCAGGGCCCATACAATGAGCAGTTCTTC. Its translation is CASSEFRQGPYNEQFF.

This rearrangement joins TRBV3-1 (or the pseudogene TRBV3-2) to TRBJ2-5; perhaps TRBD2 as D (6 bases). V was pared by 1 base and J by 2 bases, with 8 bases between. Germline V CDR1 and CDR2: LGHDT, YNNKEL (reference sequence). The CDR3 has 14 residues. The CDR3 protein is CASSQASEQETQYF. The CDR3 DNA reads TGTGCCAGCAGCCAAGCTAGCGAACAAGAGACCCAGTACTTC.

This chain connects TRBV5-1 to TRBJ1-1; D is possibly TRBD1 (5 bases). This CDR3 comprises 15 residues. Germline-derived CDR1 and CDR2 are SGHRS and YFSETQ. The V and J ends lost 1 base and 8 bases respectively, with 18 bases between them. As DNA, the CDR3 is TGCGCCAGCAGCTTGTCAGCAGGGATAAGCCCCGAAGCTTTCTTT. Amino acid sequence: CASSLSAGISPEAFF.

DNA for the CDR3: TGTGCCAGCAGCCTAAACCCGATGAACACTGAAGCTTTCTTT. Translated, it gives CASSLNPMNTEAFF. The gene calls are TRBV9 and TRBJ1-1; D remains ambiguous. V was trimmed by 4 bases and J by 0 bases, leaving 10 bases between them. CDR3 length: 14 amino acids. Germline V lookup: CDR1 SGDLS, CDR2 YYNGEE.

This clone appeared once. CDR3 residues: CASRPGQGASAEAFF. The CDR3 DNA is TGTGCCAGCAGACCGGGACAGGGGGCGTCTGCTGAAGCTTTCTTT. This sequence joins TRBV5-4 and TRBJ1-1, with 12 bases fitting TRBD1. Germline CDR1 SGHNT, CDR2 YYREEE (reference sequence). CDR3 size: 15 residues. The J segment lost 6 bases and the V segment lost 5 bases, leaving 8 bases of the junction unmatched.

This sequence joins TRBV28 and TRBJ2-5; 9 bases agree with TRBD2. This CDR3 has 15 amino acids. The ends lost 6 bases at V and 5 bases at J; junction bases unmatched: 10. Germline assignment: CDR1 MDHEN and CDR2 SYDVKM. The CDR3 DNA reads TGTGCCAGCAGCCTTAGCGGGAGTTATGTCGAGACCCAGTACTTC. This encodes CASSLSGSYVETQYF.

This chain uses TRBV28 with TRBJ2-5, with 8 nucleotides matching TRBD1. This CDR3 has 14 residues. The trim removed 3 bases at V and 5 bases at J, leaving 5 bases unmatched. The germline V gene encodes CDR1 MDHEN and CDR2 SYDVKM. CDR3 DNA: TGTGCCAGCAGTTTCCAGGGGGCGAGGGAGACCCAGTACTTC. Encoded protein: CASSFQGARETQYF.

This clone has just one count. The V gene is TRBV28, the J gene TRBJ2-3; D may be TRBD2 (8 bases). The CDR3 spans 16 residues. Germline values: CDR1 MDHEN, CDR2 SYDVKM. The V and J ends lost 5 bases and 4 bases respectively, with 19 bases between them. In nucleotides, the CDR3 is TGTGCCAGCAGTCTTTCGACGGGAGGGGGCCCAGATACGCAGTATTTT. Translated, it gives CASSLSTGGGPDTQYF.

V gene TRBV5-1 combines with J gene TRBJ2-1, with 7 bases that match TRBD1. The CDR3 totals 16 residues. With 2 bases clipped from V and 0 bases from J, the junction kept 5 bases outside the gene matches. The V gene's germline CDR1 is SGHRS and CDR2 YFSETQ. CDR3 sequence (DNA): TGCGCCAGCAGCTTAGGGGGACAGCCCTCCTACAATGAGCAGTTCTTC. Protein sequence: CASSLGGQPSYNEQFF.

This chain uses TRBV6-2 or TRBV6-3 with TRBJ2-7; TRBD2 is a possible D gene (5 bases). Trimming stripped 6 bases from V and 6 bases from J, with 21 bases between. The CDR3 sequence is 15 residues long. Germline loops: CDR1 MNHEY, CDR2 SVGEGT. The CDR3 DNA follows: TGTGCCAGCAGCCAACTCGCTTCCGGGATGGCCGAGCAGTACGTC. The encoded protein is CASSQLASGMAEQYV.

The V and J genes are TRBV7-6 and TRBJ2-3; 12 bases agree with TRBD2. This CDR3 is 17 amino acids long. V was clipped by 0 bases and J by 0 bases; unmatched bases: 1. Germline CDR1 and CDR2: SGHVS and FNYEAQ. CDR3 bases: TGTGCCAGCAGCTTAGCTGGACTAGCGGGAAGCACAGATACGCAGTATTTT. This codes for CASSLAGLAGSTDTQYF.

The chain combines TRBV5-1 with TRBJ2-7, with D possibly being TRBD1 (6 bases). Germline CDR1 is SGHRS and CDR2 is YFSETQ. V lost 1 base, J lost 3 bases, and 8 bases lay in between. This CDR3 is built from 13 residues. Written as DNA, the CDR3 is TGCGCCAGCAGCTTGTTGACAGGCTACGAGCAGTACTTC. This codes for CASSLLTGYEQYF.

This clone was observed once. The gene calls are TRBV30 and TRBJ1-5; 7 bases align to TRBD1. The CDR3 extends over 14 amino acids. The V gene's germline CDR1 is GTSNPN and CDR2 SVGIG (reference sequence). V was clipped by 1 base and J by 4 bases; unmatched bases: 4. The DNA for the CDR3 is TGTGCCTGGAGTGCCGGGACAGCAAATCAGCCCCAGCATTTT. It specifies CAWSAGTANQPQHF. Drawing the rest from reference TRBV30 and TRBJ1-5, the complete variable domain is SQTIHQWPATLVQPVGSPLSLECTVEGTSNPNLYWYRQAAGRGLQLLFYSVGIGQISSEVPQNLSASRPQDRQFILSSKKLLLSDSGFYLCAWSAGTANQPQHFGDGTRLSIL.

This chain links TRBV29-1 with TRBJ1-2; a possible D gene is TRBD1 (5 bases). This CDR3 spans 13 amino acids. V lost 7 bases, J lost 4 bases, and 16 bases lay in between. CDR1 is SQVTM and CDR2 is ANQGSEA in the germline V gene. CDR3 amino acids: CSADRRPPYGYTF. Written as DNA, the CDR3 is TGCAGCGCCGACAGACGGCCCCCCTATGGCTACACCTTC.

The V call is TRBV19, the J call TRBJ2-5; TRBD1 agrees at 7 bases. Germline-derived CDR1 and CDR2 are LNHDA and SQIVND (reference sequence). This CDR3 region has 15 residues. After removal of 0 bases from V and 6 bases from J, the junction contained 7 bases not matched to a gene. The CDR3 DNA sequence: TGTGCCAGTAGTATAGATCCGGGACAGTTGAAGACCCAGTACTTC. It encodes CASSIDPGQLKTQYF.

The CDR3 DNA sequence: TGTGCCACCAGTCCGGGGGGACAGGGGCAGGATGAGCAGTTCTTC. Its translation: CATSPGGQGQDEQFF. This chain connects TRBV24-1 to TRBJ2-1, with 10 bases aligning to TRBD1. Germline V lookup: CDR1 KGHDR, CDR2 SFDVKD. The CDR3 totals 15 residues. V lost 6 bases and J lost 8; bases outside the gene matches: 9.

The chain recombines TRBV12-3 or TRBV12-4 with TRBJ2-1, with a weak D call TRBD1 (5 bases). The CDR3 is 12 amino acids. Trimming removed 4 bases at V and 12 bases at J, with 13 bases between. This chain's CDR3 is CASSSNLRGQFF. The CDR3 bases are TGTGCCAGCAGTTCGAACTTAAGGGGGCAGTTCTTC.

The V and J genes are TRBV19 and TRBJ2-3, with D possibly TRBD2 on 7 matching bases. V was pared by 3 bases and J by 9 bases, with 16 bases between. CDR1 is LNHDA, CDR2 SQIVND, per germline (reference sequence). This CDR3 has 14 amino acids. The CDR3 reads CASSISGRGRTQYF. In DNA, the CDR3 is TGTGCCAGTAGTATCTCGGGGCGGGGGCGAACGCAGTATTTT.

The CDR3 reads CASSLARPETQYF. In DNA form, the CDR3 reads TGTGCCAGCAGTTTAGCGCGGCCGGAGACCCAGTACTTC. This chain joins TRBV12-3 or TRBV12-4 and TRBJ2-5, with D uncertain. The CDR3 spans 13 residues. Trimming removed 0 bases from V and 5 bases from J, with 7 bases in between.

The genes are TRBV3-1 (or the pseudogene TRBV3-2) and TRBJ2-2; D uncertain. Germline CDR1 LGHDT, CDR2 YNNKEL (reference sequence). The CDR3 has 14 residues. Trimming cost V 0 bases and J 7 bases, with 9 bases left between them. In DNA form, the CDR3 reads TGTGCCAGCAGCCAAGACAGGCTAAGCGGGGAGCTGTTTTTT. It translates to CASSQDRLSGELFF.